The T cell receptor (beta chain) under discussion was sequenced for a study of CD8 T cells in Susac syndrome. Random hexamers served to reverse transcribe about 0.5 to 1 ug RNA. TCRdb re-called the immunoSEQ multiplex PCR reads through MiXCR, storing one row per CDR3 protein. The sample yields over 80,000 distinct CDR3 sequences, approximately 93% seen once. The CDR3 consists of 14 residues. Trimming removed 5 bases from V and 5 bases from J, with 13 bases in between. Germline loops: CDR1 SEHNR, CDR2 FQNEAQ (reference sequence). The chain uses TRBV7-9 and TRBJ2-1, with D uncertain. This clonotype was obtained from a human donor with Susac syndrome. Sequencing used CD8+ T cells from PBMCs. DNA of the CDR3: TGTGCCAGCAGCCCCCGAGCCGTCCACAATGAGCAGTTCTTC. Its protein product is CASSPRAVHNEQFF.